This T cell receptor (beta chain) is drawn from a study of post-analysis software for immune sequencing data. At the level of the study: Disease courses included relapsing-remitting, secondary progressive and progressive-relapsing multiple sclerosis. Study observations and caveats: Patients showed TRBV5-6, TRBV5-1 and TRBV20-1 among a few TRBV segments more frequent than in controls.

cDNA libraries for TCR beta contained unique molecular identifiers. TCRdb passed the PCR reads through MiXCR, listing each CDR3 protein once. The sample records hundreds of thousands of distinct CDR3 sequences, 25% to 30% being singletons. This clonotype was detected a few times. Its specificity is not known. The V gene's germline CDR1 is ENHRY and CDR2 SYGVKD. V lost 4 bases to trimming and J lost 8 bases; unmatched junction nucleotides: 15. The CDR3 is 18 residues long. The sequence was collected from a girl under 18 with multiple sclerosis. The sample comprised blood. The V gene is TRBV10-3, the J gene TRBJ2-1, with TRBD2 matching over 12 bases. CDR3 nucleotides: TGTGCCATCAGTGCCTCTAGCGGGGGGGCCGTCGGGTCCGATGAGCAGTTCTTC. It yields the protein CAISASSGGAVGSDEQFF.